The 7 T cell receptor beta chains below come from one sample, sequenced in a study of cytomegalovirus exposure and HLA in healthy donors. This PCR relied on a set of 60 Vbeta primers and 13 Jbeta primers. Clones were sequenced by immunoSEQ multiplex PCR, and TCRdb holds only the in-frame ones, with some missing. The sample carries 150,000 or so clones, around 80% recorded once. Material: PBMCs. Receptors were obtained from a man aged 35-49 years in good health and CMV-seropositive.

This chain uses TRBV5-1 with TRBJ1-2; 10 nucleotides align to TRBD1. Looked up from germline, CDR1 is SGHRS and CDR2 is YFSETQ. The ends lost 4 bases at V and 4 bases at J; junction bases unmatched: 4. The CDR3 runs 14 residues. The CDR3 sequence: CASSRQGAGYGYTF. As DNA, the CDR3 is TGCGCCAGCAGCAGACAGGGGGCCGGCTATGGCTACACCTTC.

The chain is built from TRBV28 and TRBJ2-7; weak D call: TRBD1 (5 bases). Germline CDR1 is MDHEN and CDR2 is SYDVKM. Trimming took off 5 bases at V and 2 bases at J, with 10 bases between the two ends. This CDR3 region has 13 residues. Here the CDR3 reads CASSRQPTYEQYF. In nucleotides, the CDR3 is TGTGCCAGCAGTAGACAGCCTACCTACGAGCAGTACTTC. Full variable domain (missing parts from reference TRBV28 and TRBJ2-7): DVKVTQSSRYLVKRTGEKVFLECVQDMDHENMFWYRQDPGLGLRLIYFSYDVKMKEKGDIPEGYSVSREKKERFSLILESASTNQTSMYLCASSRQPTYEQYFGPGTRLTVT.

On this clone itself: Other DNA variants within this sample encode the same CDR3. The chain carries TRBV7-9 and TRBJ2-2, with D unclear. This CDR3 region has 14 residues. V was pared by 1 base and J by 4 bases, with 7 bases between. The germline V gene encodes CDR1 SEHNR and CDR2 FQNEAQ (reference sequence). The DNA of the CDR3 is TGTGCCAGCAGCTTAGAACTAAGCACCGGGGAGCTGTTTTTT. Protein product: CASSLELSTGELFF.

The rearrangement uses TRBV2 and TRBJ1-1, with TRBD1 matching over 7 bases. The CDR3 covers 17 residues. Per the germline V gene, CDR1 is SNHLY and CDR2 is FYNNEI. V trimming: 4 bases; J trimming: 0 bases; junction bases outside the gene matches: 11. The CDR3 bases are TGTGCCAGCAGTGGCCGGGACAGAGCTCCTATGAACACTGAAGCTTTCTTT. This codes for CASSGRDRAPMNTEAFF.

About this clone itself: The sample has other DNA sequences that encode this CDR3 too. V is TRBV5-4 and J is TRBJ2-6; D might be TRBD1 (6 bases). V shed 0 bases and J shed 2 bases, with 6 bases lying between them. This CDR3 spans 15 amino acids. Germline CDR1 reads SGHNT; CDR2 reads YYREEE (reference sequence). The CDR3 sequence: CASSLAGAGANVLTF. In DNA, the CDR3 is TGTGCCAGCAGCTTGGCAGGGGCTGGGGCCAACGTCCTGACTTTC.

CDR3 in amino acids: CASSLNPEETQYF. Here the CDR3 DNA reads TGTGCCAGCAGCTTAAATCCGGAAGAGACCCAGTACTTC. This sequence joins TRBV7-7 and TRBJ2-5; D is unclear. The V gene lost 2 bases and the J gene lost 3 bases, with 7 bases spanning the gap. The CDR3 has 13 residues. Per germline, CDR1 SSHAT and CDR2 FNYEAQ (reference sequence). Together with reference TRBV7-7 and TRBJ2-5, the CDR3 gives the full variable domain: GAGVSQSPRYKVTKRGQDVTLRCDPISSHATLYWYQQALGQGPEFLTYFNYEAQPDKSGLPSDRFSAERPEGSISTLTIQRTEQRDSAMYRCASSLNPEETQYFGPGTRLLVL.

This clone was recorded only once. This chain connects TRBV19 to TRBJ1-1; 9 bases agree with TRBD1. CDR3 size: 15 residues. Trimming cost V 1 base and J 5 bases; bases outside gene matches: 5. The V gene's germline CDR1 is LNHDA and CDR2 SQIVND (reference sequence). The CDR3 nucleotides read TGTGCCAGTAGTATAGGGGGACAGGGCGGGACTGAAGCTTTCTTT. Translating it yields CASSIGGQGGTEAFF. Full variable domain (missing parts from reference TRBV19 and TRBJ1-1): DGGITQSPKYLFRKEGQNVTLSCEQNLNHDAMYWYRQDPGQGLRLIYYSQIVNDFQKGDIAEGYSVSREKKESFPLTVTSAQKNPTAFYLCASSIGGQGGTEAFFGQGTRLTVV.